The 6 T cell receptor beta chains in this list originate from one sample, sequenced in a study of T cell responses to AZD1222 COVID-19 vaccine. Profiled with immunoSEQ multiplex PCR; TCRdb holds only in-frame clones, not every one. The data hold approximately 70,000 clones, with around 88% observed a single time. Sequences were derived from peripheral blood, sampled 28 days after the second dose of the MenACWY control vaccine. The receptors were gathered from an adult who received the MenACWY meningococcal vaccine as a control.

The chain couples TRBV12-3 or TRBV12-4 to TRBJ1-2; 7 bases are a match to TRBD1. The CDR3 covers 13 residues. Germline trimming cut 6 bases from V and 7 bases from J; bases unmatched to any gene: 8. Here the CDR3 reads CASRGQLSSGYTF. DNA for the CDR3: TGTGCCAGCAGGGGACAGTTATCGTCTGGCTACACCTTC.

V gene TRBV29-1 combines with J gene TRBJ2-5; 8 nucleotides align to TRBD2. V lost 7 bases to trimming and J lost 4 bases; unmatched junction nucleotides: 8. CDR3 length: 13 amino acids. Germline V gives CDR1 SQVTM, CDR2 ANQGSEA. The CDR3 nucleotides are TGCAGCGCCTTAGACCTAGCGGGAGAGACCCAGTACTTC. It translates to CSALDLAGETQYF.

The gene calls are TRBV19 and TRBJ1-1; D unresolved. The germline V gene encodes CDR1 LNHDA and CDR2 SQIVND (reference sequence). Trimming left V 6 bases short and J 2 bases short, with 4 bases between. The CDR3 contains 11 residues. CDR3: CASSVNTEAFF. The CDR3 nucleotides are TGTGCCAGTAGCGTAAACACTGAAGCTTTCTTT.

The V call is TRBV28, the J call TRBJ1-4; D gene uncertain. Germline V lookup: CDR1 MDHEN, CDR2 SYDVKM. The length of the CDR3 is 15 residues. Trimming removed 1 base at V and 4 bases at J, with 10 bases between. The CDR3 nucleotides read TGTGCCAGCAGTTTATCGGGTCAGTTTAATGAAAAACTGTTTTTT. Protein: CASSLSGQFNEKLFF.

CDR3 sequence reads: CASSSPTRAETQYF. CDR3 sequence (DNA): TGTGCCAGCAGTTCCCCCACCAGAGCGGAGACCCAGTACTTC. The rearrangement links TRBV27 to TRBJ2-5; no firm D call. Germline assignment: CDR1 MNHEY and CDR2 SMNVEV (reference sequence). The V and J ends lost 4 bases and 5 bases respectively, with 14 bases between them. CDR3 length: 14 residues.

This chain connects TRBV7-8 to TRBJ1-5; tentatively, D is TRBD1 (5 bases). Germline CDR1 reads SGHVS; CDR2 reads FQNEAQ. V shed 5 bases and J shed 5 bases, with 7 bases lying between them. The CDR3 is 12 residues long. The CDR3 loop reads CASSPGDQPQHF. As DNA, the CDR3 is TGTGCCAGCAGCCCGGGGGATCAGCCCCAGCATTTT.